Sequencing of this T cell receptor (beta chain) was carried out in a study of regulatory T cells in long-lasting Graves disease (dated by TCRdb to the early 2020s). Describing the broader study: Newly diagnosed Graves' disease patients had taken antithyroid drugs for less than 3 months. The study was registered as a clinical trial and conducted in China. Patients with persistent Graves' disease were compared with patients with newly diagnosed Graves' disease using TCR sequencing and RNA sequencing of peripheral blood. A total of 33 samples underwent TCR sequencing: about 13 from persistent and about 20 from newly diagnosed Graves' disease patients.

The library was obtained by multiplex PCR. Reads for this sample came from an Illumina HiSeq 4000. TCR beta libraries were built with iRepertoire HTBI primers and Arm-PCR amplification of CDR3 regions. Before sequencing, the PCR products underwent gel purification. The original methods were these. Gene usage analysis of CDR3 amino acid clonotypes used the roughly 60 TRBV and some 13 TRBJ segments found across samples. COPE and FqMerger were used to merge the filtered high-quality paired reads into contigs. BLAST was used to align contigs to the IMGT TRBV, TRBD and TRBJ reference genes, and CDR3 was defined following IMGT. Clonotypes above 0.1% frequency were classified as highly expanded clones. Shannon entropy served as the measure of repertoire diversity, while the Gini coefficient captured V-J evenness. A clonotype was considered public if more than one individual shared it. Through fastp at Q25 and MiXCR, TCRdb rebuilt clones from the public reads, retaining in-frame beta chains. One record per CDR3 amino acid sequence lists the most common genes and DNA. V and J calls and clone size were set by TCRdb, not the authors. The sample has a few hundred thousand distinct CDR3 sequences on record, about a sixth of them singletons. Less than 30% of the sample lies in the top ten.

Details on this clonotype: The specificity of this receptor is unknown. Base quality data are lacking; no much larger clone is found one base away.

What the time point label conveys for this sample: newly diagnosed GD, antithyroid drugs for less than 3 months. For both TCR sequencing and RNA sequencing, RNA was extracted from PBMCs in TRIzol. The diagnosis of Graves' disease was made according to American Thyroid Association guidelines. Recruitment of patients was carried out at an endocrinology department in Xi'an, China. From each patient, 8 to 10 milliliters of peripheral blood was collected into an EDTA anticoagulant tube. Ficoll Paque Plus density gradient separation was used to isolate PBMCs, and no further T cell sorting was performed. An Agilent 2100 Bioanalyzer and agarose gel were used to check RNA quality, and a NanoDrop 2000 was used to measure RNA concentration. Summary of the overall study and its limitations: Sequencing and analysis were limited to the TCR beta chain. More public clonotypes were shared among persistent patients (more than 2,500) than among newly diagnosed patients (more than 900). The small sample size was acknowledged by the authors as a limitation that may reduce accuracy. Peripheral blood alone was examined, since thyroid tissue, which constituted the primary lesion, could not be accessed. Compared with newly diagnosed patients, patients with persistent Graves' disease had lower TCR Shannon entropy and fewer highly expanded clones, which suggests clonal expansion. Preferential use of TRBV28, TRBJ1-2 and TRBJ2-5 was observed in persistent disease, whereas TRBV20-1 and TRBJ2-1 were favored in newly diagnosed disease.

From V the trimming removes 6 bases and from J it removes 4 bases, while the gene matches leave 8 bases of the junction unaccounted for. Reading from cysteine to phenylalanine, the CDR3 counts 15 amino acids. Solely the CDR3 DNA is kept, with 45 bases framed from the first base. These data were likewise used in another study, on T cells in Graves' hyperthyroidism and ophthalmopathy. The second study also describes: Graves' hyperthyroidism was defined as stable when no progression to ophthalmopathy occurred over 18 months of follow-up. The hyperthyroidism patients were between 18 and 65 years old and newly diagnosed, with a disease duration of less than 2 months. Exclusion was applied to patients with uncontrolled infections, other autoimmune diseases, pregnancy or lactation. Clinical symptoms, serum thyroxine and TRAb, thyroid ultrasound, and orbital computed tomography formed the basis for the diagnoses. The first round of RT-PCR for the TCR CDR3 was performed with the HTBI primer set and the Qiagen OneStep RT-PCR kit. Most expanded thyroid clonotypes (frequency above 0.001) were also detected in blood, suggesting blood repertoires may reflect thyroid immune responses. A model built on a 13 V-J signature distinguished ophthalmopathy from stable hyperthyroidism, reaching 87.88% sensitivity and under 84% specificity in cross-validation and 80%/75% in testing. In validation, the model predicted progression to ophthalmopathy a median of about 6.5 months before onset, with about 70% sensitivity and roughly 72% specificity. To identify TCR V-J signatures that set the groups apart, the researchers used a discovery cohort of about a hundred patients, made up of 40 to 45 with Graves' ophthalmopathy and some 60 with stable Graves' hyperthyroidism. Prospective prediction of ophthalmopathy was tested in an independent validation cohort of 18 to 20 hyperthyroidism patients and approximately 17 patients who later progressed to ophthalmopathy. The roughly 91 discovery patients were randomly divided into training and test sets at a 7:3 ratio. In addition, the study compared T-cell repertoires in thyroid tissue and in blood from about 6 Graves' hyperthyroidism patients. Once sampling was done, hyperthyroidism patients were given methimazole at a starting dose of 30 mg daily, whereas ophthalmopathy patients were given high-dose intravenous methylprednisolone. Libraries were constructed in a second round of multiplex PCR, after which size selection and purification were carried out. The libraries were sequenced on an Illumina HiSeq2000 using paired-end 100 bp reads. SOAPnuke was used to process the raw data, removing reads that contained adapters or uncalled bases, had a mean Phred below 15, or lacked an exact match to the constant primer or identifier. High-quality paired reads were merged with COPE v1.2.5, and unique nucleotide sequences were defined as clonotypes. MiTCR v1.1 was used to align the clonotypes against IMGT TRBV, TRBD and TRBJ reference segments. Analysis was restricted to V-J combinations with a frequency above 0.0001, which covered roughly 99% of repertoires. A TCS score was defined as the ratio of F50 (clonal expansion) to E x V (chaos), with BLOSUM62-based TCRdist applied between CDR3 peptides within each V-J. Welch's t-statistics and random forest reduced roughly 530 V-J features to roughly 13, which were used in a naive Bayes classifier (R e1071). Sample size was not statistically predetermined, and blinding of investigators to group allocation was not performed. According to the paper, TCR Vbeta CDR3 sequencing was carried out on some 140 peripheral blood samples, which came from over 40 ophthalmopathy, approximately 72 hyperthyroidism and some 17 progressor patients.

The sequencing here drew on peripheral blood mononuclear cells (PBMCs), taken at new diagnosis, from a patient treated with antithyroid drugs. The chain couples TRBV12-3 or TRBV12-4 to TRBJ2-1; TRBD1 lines up with 8 middle nucleotides. This receptor was obtained from a woman between 18 and 29 years old with Graves disease. Donor details come from another sample of the same person, matched by shared clones. The CDR3 sequence is CASSYPGGAYNEQFF. The bases read TGTGCCAGCAGCTATCCAGGGGGCGCTTACAATGAGCAGTTCTTC.